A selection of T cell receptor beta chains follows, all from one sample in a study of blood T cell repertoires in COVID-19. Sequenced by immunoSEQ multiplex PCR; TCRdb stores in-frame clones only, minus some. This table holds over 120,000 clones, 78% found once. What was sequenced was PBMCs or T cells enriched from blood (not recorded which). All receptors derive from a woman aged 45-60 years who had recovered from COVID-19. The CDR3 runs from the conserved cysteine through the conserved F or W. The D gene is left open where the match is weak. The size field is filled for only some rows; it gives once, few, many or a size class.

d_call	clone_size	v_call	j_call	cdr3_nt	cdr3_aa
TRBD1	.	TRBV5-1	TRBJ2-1	TGCGCCAGCAGTTCCCTACCGGGACAGGAGGGTAATGAGCAGTTCTTC	CASSSLPGQEGNEQFF
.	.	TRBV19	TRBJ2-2	TGTGCCAGTAGTATGTCCAGGGGAGCGGTCGGGGAGCTGTTTTTT	CASSMSRGAVGELFF
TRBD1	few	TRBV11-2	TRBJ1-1	TGTGCCAGCAGCGGGGACAGGAACACTGAAGCTTTCTTT	CASSGDRNTEAFF
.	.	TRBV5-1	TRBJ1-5	TGCGCCAGCAGAATCGGGTCAGGGGCCAATCAGCCCCAGCATTTT	CASRIGSGANQPQHF
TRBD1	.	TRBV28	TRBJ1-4	TGTGCCAGCAAACAGGGGTATGAAAAACTGTTTTTT	CASKQGYEKLFF
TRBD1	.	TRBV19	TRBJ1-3	TGTGCCAGTAGTACCGGGACAGTTGGAAACACCATATATTTT	CASSTGTVGNTIYF
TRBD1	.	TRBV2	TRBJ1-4	TGTGCCAGCAGTGATCGCAGGGGGCGCCGGGAAGGTGAAAAACTGTTTTTT	CASSDRRGRREGEKLFF
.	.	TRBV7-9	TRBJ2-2	TGTGCCAGCAGTCCAAACCCCGGGGGTACCACCGGGGAGCTGTTTTTT	CASSPNPGGTTGELFF
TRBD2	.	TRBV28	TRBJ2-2	TGTGCCAGCAGTTTTGGTCTAGCGGGGGGGCTGGGCACCGGGGAGCTGTTTTTT	CASSFGLAGGLGTGELFF
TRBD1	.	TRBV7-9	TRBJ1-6	TGTGCCAGCAGCTACCCGACAGGGCGCTCACCCCTCCACTTT	CASSYPTGRSPLHF
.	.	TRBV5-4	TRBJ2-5	TGTGCCAGCAGCTTGGCGAGGGGGGGAGAGACCCAGTACTTC	CASSLARGGETQYF
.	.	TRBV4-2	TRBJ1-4	TGTGCCAGCAGCCAAGACGATTCGGGGACCCAGGGGACTAATGAAAAACTGTTTTTT	CASSQDDSGTQGTNEKLFF
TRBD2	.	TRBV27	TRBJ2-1	TGTGCCAGTTTTCAGCCGGGGGGGCTGGAGGAGCAGTTCTTC	CASFQPGGLEEQFF
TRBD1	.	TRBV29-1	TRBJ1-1	TGCAGCGTTGGACAGGGGATCTCTGAAGCTTTCTTT	CSVGQGISEAFF
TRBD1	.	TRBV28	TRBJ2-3	TGTGCCAGCAGTAAGATGCCGGGACAGGGACCAGATACGCAGTATTTT	CASSKMPGQGPDTQYF
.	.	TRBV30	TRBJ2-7	TGTGCCTGGAGTGTAATTGGTGAGGCTTACGAGCAGTACTTC	CAWSVIGEAYEQYF
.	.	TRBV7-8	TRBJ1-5	TGTGCCAGCAGCTTGAGGGAAGAACAGCCCCAGCATTTT	CASSLREEQPQHF
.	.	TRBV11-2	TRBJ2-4	TGTGCCAGCAGCTTAGGGACCGACAGGAGCTCCAAAAACATTCAGTACTTC	CASSLGTDRSSKNIQYF
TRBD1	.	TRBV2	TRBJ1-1	TGTGCCAACCAGGACAGGGCGGGAACTGAAGCTTTCTTT	CANQDRAGTEAFF
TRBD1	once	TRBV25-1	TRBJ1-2	TGTGCCAGCAGTGACTTTGACAGGGAAGACTACTATGGCTACACCTTC	CASSDFDREDYYGYTF
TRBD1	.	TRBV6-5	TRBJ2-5	TGTGCCACCCGTTCCGGGACAGGACAAGAGACCCAGTACTTC	CATRSGTGQETQYF
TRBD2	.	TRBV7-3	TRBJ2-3	TGTGCCAGCAGCTTAGCTAGCGGGGTAACAGATACGCAGTATTTT	CASSLASGVTDTQYF
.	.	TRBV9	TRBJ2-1	TGTGCCAGCAGCGTAGGCGGTGGCAATGAGCAGTTCTTC	CASSVGGGNEQFF
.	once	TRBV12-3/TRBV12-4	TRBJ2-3	TGTGCCAGCAGATCTACAGCGGAGACGCAGTATTTT	CASRSTAETQYF
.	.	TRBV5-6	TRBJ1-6	TGTGCCAGCAGCTTCCAGGGTAATGATTCACCCCTCCACTTT	CASSFQGNDSPLHF
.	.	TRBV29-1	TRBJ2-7	TGCAGCGTTGTCGGTCAGGGAAACTACGAGCAGTACTTC	CSVVGQGNYEQYF
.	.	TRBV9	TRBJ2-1	TGTGCCAGCAGCGTAGAAGCGCGGGATGATTCTGAGCAGTTCTTC	CASSVEARDDSEQFF
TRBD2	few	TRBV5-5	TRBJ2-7	TGTGCCAGCGGACTAAGCGGGGGATCCTACGAGCAGTACTTC	CASGLSGGSYEQYF
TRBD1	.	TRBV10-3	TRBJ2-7	TGTGCCATCAGTGATTTGGGACAGGGGGCCTACGAGCAGTACTTC	CAISDLGQGAYEQYF
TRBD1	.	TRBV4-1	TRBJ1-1	TGCGCCAGCAGCCTCGGACAGGGGAATAGAGGAACTGAAGCTTTCTTT	CASSLGQGNRGTEAFF
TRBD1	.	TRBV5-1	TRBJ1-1	TGCGCCAGCGGACAGGGGACGGACACTGAAGCTTTCTTT	CASGQGTDTEAFF
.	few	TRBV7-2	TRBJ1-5	TGTGCCAGCAGCCTCAGGGGCAATCAGCCCCAGCATTTT	CASSLRGNQPQHF
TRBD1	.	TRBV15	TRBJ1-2	TGTGCCACCAGCAGAAGCCCTCAGGGGGCCGGCGGAGGCTACACCTTC	CATSRSPQGAGGGYTF
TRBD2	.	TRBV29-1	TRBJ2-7	TGCAGCGTTTACCGGGCCACGGGAGGCGAGCAGTACTTC	CSVYRATGGEQYF
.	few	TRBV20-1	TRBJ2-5	TGCAGTGCCCTTCCTTTAGAGACCCAGTACTTC	CSALPLETQYF
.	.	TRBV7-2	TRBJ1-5	TGTGCCAGCAGCTCACAGGGTGATCAGCCCCAGCATTTT	CASSSQGDQPQHF
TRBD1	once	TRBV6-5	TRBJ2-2	TGTGCCAGCAGTTACGCAGGGGGCCTAAACACCGGGGAGCTGTTTTTT	CASSYAGGLNTGELFF
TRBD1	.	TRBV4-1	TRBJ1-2	TGCGCCAGCAGCCAAGATTTAACAGGGGGCGGTAGGGGCTACACCTTC	CASSQDLTGGGRGYTF
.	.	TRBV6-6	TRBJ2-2	TGTGCCAGCAGTCCGAAGATAGGTCAGGGAAGGGTTTGGGCCGGGGAGCTGTTTTTT	CASSPKIGQGRVWAGELFF
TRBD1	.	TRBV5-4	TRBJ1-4	TGTGCCAGCAGCTTGGCCGGGACAGGGAAGGAAAAACTGTTTTTT	CASSLAGTGKEKLFF
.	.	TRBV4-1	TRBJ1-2	TGCGCCAGCAGCCAAGATGCACTAAGCTATGGCTACACCTTC	CASSQDALSYGYTF
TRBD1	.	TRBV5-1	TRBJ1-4	TGCGCCAGCTCCACCGGGACAGGGGGCGCCGAGGGTGAAAAACTGTTTTTT	CASSTGTGGAEGEKLFF
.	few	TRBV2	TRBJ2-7	TGTGCCAGCAGTGACGCCGGGACTTACGAGCAGTACTTC	CASSDAGTYEQYF
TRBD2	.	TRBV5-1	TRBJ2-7	TGCGCCAGCAGCTTGAGCGGGGCCCTTCAGTACTTC	CASSLSGALQYF
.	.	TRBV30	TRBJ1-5	TGTGCCTGGAGTATCAGTGCCAGTGATAATCAGCCCCAGCATTTT	CAWSISASDNQPQHF
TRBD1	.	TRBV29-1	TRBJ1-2	TGCAGCGTTCCTGACAGGGGGTTGGGAGGCTACACCTTC	CSVPDRGLGGYTF
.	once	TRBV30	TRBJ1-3	TGTGCCTGGAACCGGAGTCCTGGAAACACCATATATTTT	CAWNRSPGNTIYF
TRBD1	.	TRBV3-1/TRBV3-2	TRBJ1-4	TGTGCCAGCAGCCAGTTTGCGACAGGGAATGAAAAACTGTTTTTT	CASSQFATGNEKLFF
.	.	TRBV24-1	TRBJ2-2	TGTGCCACCAGTGACCCCCCTGGGGCGGGGGCCGTGGGCGGGGAGCTGTTTTTT	CATSDPPGAGAVGGELFF
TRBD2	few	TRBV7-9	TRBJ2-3	TGTGCCAGCAGCCGGGGACTAAGCACAGATACGCAGTATTTT	CASSRGLSTDTQYF
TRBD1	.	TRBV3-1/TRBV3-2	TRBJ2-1	TGTGCCAGCAGCCGGGACAGGCGAACCTACAATGAGCAGTTCTTC	CASSRDRRTYNEQFF
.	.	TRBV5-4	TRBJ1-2	TGTGCCAGCAGCTCCGGGGGGGGGTATTCTAACTATGGCTACACCTTC	CASSSGGGYSNYGYTF